This TCR beta chain was retrieved from a study of blood T cell repertoires in COVID-19. Profiling relied on immunoSEQ multiplex PCR, and the TCRdb table lists in-frame clones only, not all of them. The sample includes approximately 170,000 clones, 84% of them seen just once. V lost 5 bases and J 2 bases, leaving 13 bases between the germline ends. This CDR3 is built from 15 residues. The germline V gene has CDR1 MNHEY and CDR2 SVGEGT. The gene calls are TRBV6-2 or TRBV6-3 and TRBJ2-1, with D perhaps matching TRBD2 (6 bases). The source of this sequence is a man aged 40-49 years who had recovered from COVID-19. The material sequenced was peripheral blood. The DNA of the CDR3 is TGTGCCAGCAGTCAATTAGCGGAAGCCTACAATGAGCAGTTCTTC. It codes for CASSQLAEAYNEQFF.